Detailed here is one TCR beta chain. Some clones are missing from TCRdb's copy, which holds only in-frame ones; the method was immunoSEQ multiplex PCR. The data show 85,000 to 130,000 clones, about nine tenths seen once. V was pared by 5 bases and J by 3 bases, with 13 bases between. This CDR3 is 14 amino acids long. Germline lookup yields CDR1 SGHVS and CDR2 FNYEAQ. The sample belongs to a study of cytomegalovirus exposure and HLA in healthy donors. The sample taken for sequencing was PBMCs. This chain links TRBV7-6 with TRBJ1-1, with D maybe TRBD1 (6 bases). This clonotype originated in a woman aged 18-29 years in good health and CMV-seropositive. This CDR3 is CASSGGQGYTEAFF. CDR3 in DNA: TGTGCCAGCAGCGGGGGACAAGGGTACACTGAAGCTTTCTTT.